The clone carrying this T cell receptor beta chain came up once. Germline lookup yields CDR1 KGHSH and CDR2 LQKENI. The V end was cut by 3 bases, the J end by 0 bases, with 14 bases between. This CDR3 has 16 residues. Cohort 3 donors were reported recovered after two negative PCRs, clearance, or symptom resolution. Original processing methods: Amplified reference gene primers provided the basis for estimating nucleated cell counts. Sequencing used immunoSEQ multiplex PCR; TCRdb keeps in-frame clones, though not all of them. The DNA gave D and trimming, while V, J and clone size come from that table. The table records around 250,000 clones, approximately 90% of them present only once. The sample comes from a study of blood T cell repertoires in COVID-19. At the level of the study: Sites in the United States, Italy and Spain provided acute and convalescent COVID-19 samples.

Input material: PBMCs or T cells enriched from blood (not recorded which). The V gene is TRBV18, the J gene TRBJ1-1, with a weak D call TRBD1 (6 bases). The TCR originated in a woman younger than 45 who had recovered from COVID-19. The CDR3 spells CASSPGGGGLNTEAFF. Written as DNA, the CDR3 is TGTGCCAGCTCACCGGGGGGAGGGGGATTGAACACTGAAGCTTTCTTT.